Listed below are T cell receptor beta chains from one sample, sequenced in a study of shared clonotypes between healthy human individuals. Data came from immunoSEQ multiplex PCR; TCRdb stores just in-frame clones and leaves some out. The sample has more than 2 million clones, approximately 95% seen once. The sequenced material came from naive CD8+ T cells sorted from blood. These receptor sequences come from a man between 18 and 35 years old in good health. CDR3s include the opening cysteine and the closing phenylalanine or tryptophan. The D gene is left open where the match is weak. Not all rows give a size; the values are once, few, many and, for expanded clones, a class.

abundance	v_gene	d_gene	j_gene	CDR3nt	CDR3aa
NA	TRBV5-8	NA	TRBJ2-5	TGTGCCAGCAGCGGGGGCAAGCAGGGGATACAAGAGACCCAGTACTTC	CASSGGKQGIQETQYF
NA	TRBV7-2	NA	TRBJ2-5	TGTGCCAGCAGCTTAGTTTCTAGGGCCCAAGAGACCCAGTACTTC	CASSLVSRAQETQYF
NA	TRBV11-2	NA	TRBJ2-1	TGTGCCAGCAGCTTATGGCAGGCGCATGAGCAGTTCTTC	CASSLWQAHEQFF
NA	TRBV6-6	NA	TRBJ1-2	TGTGCCAGCAGTTACGAGGGGCATGGCTACACCTTC	CASSYEGHGYTF
NA	TRBV10-3	TRBD1	TRBJ1-2	TGTGCCATCAGTGAGTCGGGGACAGGCTATGGCTACACCTTC	CAISESGTGYGYTF
NA	TRBV10-3	TRBD2	TRBJ2-3	TGTGCCATCAGTGAGGCTAGCGGGGGCACAGATACGCAGTATTTT	CAISEASGGTDTQYF
NA	TRBV9	NA	TRBJ1-3	TGTGCCTCTAACGGGGGCAATGCTGGAAACACCATATATTTT	CASNGGNAGNTIYF
NA	TRBV12-5	NA	TRBJ2-7	TGTGCTAGTGGCCTGACAGACTCCTACGAGCAGTACTTC	CASGLTDSYEQYF
NA	TRBV6-5	NA	TRBJ1-3	TGTGCCAGCAACTCTGGAAACACCATATATTTT	CASNSGNTIYF
NA	TRBV9	NA	TRBJ2-2	TGTGCCAGCAGCGTGGGCGAGGAGCTGTTTTTT	CASSVGEELFF
NA	TRBV9	NA	TRBJ2-2	TGTGCCAGCAGCGTAGGAACAGTTGGCACCGGGGAGCTGTTTTTT	CASSVGTVGTGELFF
NA	TRBV9	NA	TRBJ2-1	TGTGCCAGCACGGCGGGGCTTTACAATGAGCAGTTCTTC	CASTAGLYNEQFF
once	TRBV5-1	NA	TRBJ1-1	TGCGCCAGCAGCTTGTTAGACAGTGGTAACACTGAAGCTTTCTTT	CASSLLDSGNTEAFF
NA	TRBV28	NA	TRBJ1-1	TGTGCCAGCAGCTTCCGAGGGGGAGGGGTCACTGAAGCTTTCTTT	CASSFRGGGVTEAFF
NA	TRBV15	NA	TRBJ1-1	TGTGCCACCAGCACGTATGGGACTGAAGCTTTCTTT	CATSTYGTEAFF
once	TRBV29-1	NA	TRBJ1-4	TGCAGCGGCCCGTATGAAAAACTGTTTTTT	CSGPYEKLFF